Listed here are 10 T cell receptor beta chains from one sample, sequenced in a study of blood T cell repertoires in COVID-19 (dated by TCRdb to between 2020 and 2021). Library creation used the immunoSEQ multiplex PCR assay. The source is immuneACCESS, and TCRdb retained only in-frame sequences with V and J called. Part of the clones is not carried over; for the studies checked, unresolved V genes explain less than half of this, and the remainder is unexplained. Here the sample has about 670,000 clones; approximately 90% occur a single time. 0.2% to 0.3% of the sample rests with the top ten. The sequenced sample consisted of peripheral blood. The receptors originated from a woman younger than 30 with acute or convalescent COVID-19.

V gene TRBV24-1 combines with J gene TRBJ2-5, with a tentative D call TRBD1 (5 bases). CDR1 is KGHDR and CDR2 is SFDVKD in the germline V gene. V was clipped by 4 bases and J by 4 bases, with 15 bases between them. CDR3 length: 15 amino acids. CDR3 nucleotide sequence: TGTGCCACCAGTGACTCGCCACCAAGGGGAGAGACCCAGTACTTC. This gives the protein CATSDSPPRGETQYF.

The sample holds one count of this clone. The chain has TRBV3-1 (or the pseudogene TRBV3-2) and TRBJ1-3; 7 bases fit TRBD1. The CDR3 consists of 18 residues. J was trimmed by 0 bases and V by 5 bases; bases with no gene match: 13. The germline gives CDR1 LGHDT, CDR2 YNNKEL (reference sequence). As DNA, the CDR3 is TGTGCCAGCAGCTCCCATCCGGGACAGATTATCTCTGGAAACACCATATATTTT. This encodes CASSSHPGQIISGNTIYF.

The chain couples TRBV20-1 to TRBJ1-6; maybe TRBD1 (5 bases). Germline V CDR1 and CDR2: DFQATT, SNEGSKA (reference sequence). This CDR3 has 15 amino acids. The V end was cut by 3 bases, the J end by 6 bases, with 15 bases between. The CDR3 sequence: CSASSQGMTNSPLHF. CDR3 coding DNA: TGCAGTGCTAGTAGCCAGGGAATGACTAATTCACCCCTCCACTTT.

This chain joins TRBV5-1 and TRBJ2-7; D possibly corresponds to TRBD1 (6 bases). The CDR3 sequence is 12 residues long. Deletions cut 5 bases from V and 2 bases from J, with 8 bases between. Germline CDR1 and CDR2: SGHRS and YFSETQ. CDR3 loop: CASSGGPYEQYF. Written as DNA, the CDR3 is TGCGCCAGCAGTGGGGGCCCCTACGAGCAGTACTTC.

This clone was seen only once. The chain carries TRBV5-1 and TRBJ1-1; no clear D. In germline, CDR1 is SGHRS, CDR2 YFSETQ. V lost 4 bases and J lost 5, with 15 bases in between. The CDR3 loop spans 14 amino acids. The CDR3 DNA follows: TGCGCCAGCAGCCGCGGCCCACGTTGGACTGAAGCTTTCTTT. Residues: CASSRGPRWTEAFF.

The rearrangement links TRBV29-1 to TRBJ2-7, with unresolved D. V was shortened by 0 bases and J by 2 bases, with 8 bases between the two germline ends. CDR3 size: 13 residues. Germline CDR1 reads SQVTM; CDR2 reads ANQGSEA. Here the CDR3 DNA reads TGCAGCGTTGAAGACGACATAGCCTACGAGCAGTACTTC. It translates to CSVEDDIAYEQYF.

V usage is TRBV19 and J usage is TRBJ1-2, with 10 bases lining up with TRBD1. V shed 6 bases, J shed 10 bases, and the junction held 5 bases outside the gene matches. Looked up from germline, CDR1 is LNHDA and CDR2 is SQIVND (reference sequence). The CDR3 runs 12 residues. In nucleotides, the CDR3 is TGTGCCAGTAGCCAGGACAGGGGGGACTACACCTTC. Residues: CASSQDRGDYTF. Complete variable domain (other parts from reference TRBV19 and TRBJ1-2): DGGITQSPKYLFRKEGQNVTLSCEQNLNHDAMYWYRQDPGQGLRLIYYSQIVNDFQKGDIAEGYSVSREKKESFPLTVTSAQKNPTAFYLCASSQDRGDYTFGSGTRLTVV.

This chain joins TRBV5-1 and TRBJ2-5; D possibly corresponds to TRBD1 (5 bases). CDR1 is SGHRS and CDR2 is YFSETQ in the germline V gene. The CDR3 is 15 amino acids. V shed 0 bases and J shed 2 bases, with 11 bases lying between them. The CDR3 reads CASSLVGRAQETQYF. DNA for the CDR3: TGCGCCAGCAGCTTGGTCGGCAGGGCACAAGAGACCCAGTACTTC.

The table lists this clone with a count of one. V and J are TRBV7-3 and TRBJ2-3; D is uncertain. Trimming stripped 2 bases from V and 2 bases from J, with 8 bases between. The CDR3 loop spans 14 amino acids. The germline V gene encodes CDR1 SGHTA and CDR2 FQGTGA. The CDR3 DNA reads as TGTGCCAGCAGCTTAGCTAGAAACACAGATACGCAGTATTTT. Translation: CASSLARNTDTQYF.

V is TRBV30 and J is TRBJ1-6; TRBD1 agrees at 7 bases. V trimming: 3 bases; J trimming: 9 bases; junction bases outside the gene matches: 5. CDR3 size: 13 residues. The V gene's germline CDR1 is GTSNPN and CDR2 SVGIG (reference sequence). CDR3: CAWSGTVGSPLHF. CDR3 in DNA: TGTGCCTGGAGCGGGACAGTGGGTTCACCCCTCCACTTT. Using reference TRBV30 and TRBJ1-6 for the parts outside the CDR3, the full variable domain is SQTIHQWPATLVQPVGSPLSLECTVEGTSNPNLYWYRQAAGRGLQLLFYSVGIGQISSEVPQNLSASRPQDRQFILSSKKLLLSDSGFYLCAWSGTVGSPLHFGNGTRLTVT.